The 23 T cell receptor beta chains below were found in one sample sequenced in a study of T cells in Graves' hyperthyroidism and ophthalmopathy (dated 2019 in TCRdb). Library construction relied on multiplex PCR. TCRdb lists the instrument as Illumina HiSeq 2000. TCR beta CDR3 regions were amplified from RNA transcripts. The first round of RT-PCR for the TCR CDR3 was performed with the HTBI primer set and the Qiagen OneStep RT-PCR kit. TCRdb's own reprocessing of the public reads used fastp at Q25 and MiXCR and kept productive beta chains. Entries that share a CDR3 protein sequence are merged under the most common genes and DNA. The sample table contains 530,000 or so distinct CDR3 sequences; only one count was recorded for approximately 25% of them. The biggest ten clones account for around 11% of the sample. The sequencing sample was made of blood. The receptors here all came from a woman between 25 and 40 years old with Graves' ophthalmopathy.

This clonotype was observed many times. This rearrangement joins TRBV6-5 to TRBJ1-5; D remains unclear. From germline, CDR1 is MNHEY and CDR2 SVGAGI. Trimming took off 6 bases at V and 7 bases at J, with 13 bases between the two ends. The CDR3 has 13 residues. CDR3 region: CASSPGRIQPQHF. The CDR3 DNA is TGTGCCAGCAGCCCCGGCCGGATCCAGCCCCAGCATTTT.

This clonotype was observed many times. The rearrangement uses TRBV20-1 and TRBJ1-2; perhaps TRBD1 as D (5 bases). Germline CDR1 DFQATT, CDR2 SNEGSKA (reference sequence). This CDR3 contains 14 residues. V was cut by 6 bases and J by 5 bases, with 19 bases left in between. The CDR3 is CSAGDGLKFYGYTF. The CDR3 DNA reads TGCAGTGCCGGGGACGGCCTAAAGTTTTATGGCTACACCTTC.

This chain joins TRBV11-2 and TRBJ2-7; D is undetermined. The CDR3 sequence is 15 residues long. Germline V CDR1 and CDR2: SGHAT, FQNNGV. The V gene lost 4 bases and the J gene lost 2 bases, with 15 bases spanning the gap. The CDR3 DNA is TGTGCCAGCAGCTCATGGTCGGGCTCAACCTACGAGCAGTACTTC. It translates to CASSSWSGSTYEQYF.

This clonotype was picked up many times. This chain uses TRBV2 with TRBJ2-5; 8 bases align to TRBD1. Germline-derived CDR1 and CDR2 are SNHLY and FYNNEI. Germline trimming cut 4 bases from V and 6 bases from J; bases unmatched to any gene: 7. The CDR3 loop spans 14 amino acids. CDR3 protein: CASSGLDRVKTQYF. The CDR3 DNA reads as TGTGCCAGCAGTGGTTTGGACAGGGTCAAGACCCAGTACTTC.

In this sample, this clonotype turned up many times. The rearrangement uses TRBV7-2 and TRBJ1-5; D is ambiguous. Trimming removed 1 base from V and 6 bases from J, with 4 bases in between. Germline V gene lookup returns CDR1 SGHTA and CDR2 FQGNSA. This CDR3 is built from 12 residues. CDR3 bases: TGTGCCAGCAGCTTAGGGGCTCAGCCCCAGCATTTT. Residues: CASSLGAQPQHF.

This clonotype was detected many times. The chain combines TRBV28 with TRBJ1-2; TRBD1 aligns across 9 bases. Trimming at V came to 7 bases and at J to 4 bases, leaving 10 bases not matched to a gene. The CDR3 spans 15 residues. CDR1 and CDR2 from the germline V gene are MDHEN and SYDVKM. CDR3 in DNA: TGTGCCAGCACCCCCTCGGACAGGGGATTCTATGGCTACACCTTC. As protein: CASTPSDRGFYGYTF.

Notes on this clonotype: The junction departs from germline at one end; a sequencing error may be responsible. This rearrangement joins TRBV11-1 to TRBJ1-2, with 7 bases identical to TRBD1. The CDR3 totals 16 residues. Germline V lookup: CDR1 SGHAT, CDR2 FQDESV (reference sequence). This CDR3 is CASSLDYGEGAYGYAF. Written as DNA, the CDR3 is TGTGCCAGCAGCTTAGATTATGGAGAGGGGGCTTATGGCTACGCCTTC. Together with reference TRBV11-1 and TRBJ1-2, the CDR3 gives the full variable domain: EAEVAQSPRYKITEKSQAVAFWCDPISGHATLYWYRQILGQGPELLVQFQDESVVDDSQLPKDRFSAERLKGVDSTLKIQPAELGDSAMYLCASSLDYGEGAYGYAFGSGTRLTVV.

Many counts were recorded for this clonotype. The V and J genes are TRBV7-2 and TRBJ2-5; 15 nucleotides align to TRBD2. In germline, CDR1 is SGHTA, CDR2 FQGNSA. The ends lost 4 bases at V and 4 bases at J; junction bases unmatched: 4. This CDR3 is 16 amino acids long. CDR3 sequence (DNA): TGTGCCAGCAGCTCGCGGACTAGCGGGGGGGGAGAGACCCAGTACTTC. This sequence encodes CASSSRTSGGGETQYF. The full variable domain, rest sourced from reference TRBV7-2 and TRBJ2-5, is GAGVSQSPSNKVTEKGKDVELRCDPISGHTALYWYRQSLGQGLEFLIYFQGNSAPDKSGLPSDRFSAERTGGSVSTLTIQRTQQEDSAVYLCASSSRTSGGGETQYFGPGTRLLVL.

The V gene is TRBV6-1, the J gene TRBJ2-7; D gene uncertain. Germline CDR1 and CDR2: MNHNS and SASEGT. The CDR3 extends over 9 amino acids. V lost 1 base, J lost 9 bases, and 1 base lay in between. CDR3 amino acids: CASSEGQYF. CDR3 coding DNA: TGTGCCAGCAGTGAAGGGCAGTACTTC.

This clonotype was seen ten or more times. This CDR3 is CSVGRIGGKSSYEQYF. Here the CDR3 DNA reads TGCAGCGTTGGCAGGATCGGGGGGAAGAGCTCCTACGAGCAGTACTTC. The chain joins TRBV29-1 to TRBJ2-7, with 7 bases fitting TRBD2. V was clipped by 4 bases and J by 0 bases; unmatched bases: 12. Germline V gives CDR1 SQVTM, CDR2 ANQGSEA. The length of the CDR3 is 16 residues.

This clonotype was picked up many times. The J gene is TRBJ2-2, the V gene TRBV28, with 9 bases identical to TRBD2. The V gene end was trimmed by 6 bases and the J gene end by 2 bases; junction bases not matched to a gene: 7. The CDR3 has 16 residues. Germline V gene lookup returns CDR1 MDHEN and CDR2 SYDVKM. CDR3 in DNA: TGTGCCAGCAGCCATAGGACTAGCGATAACACCGGGGAGCTGTTTTTT. Its protein is CASSHRTSDNTGELFF.

V is TRBV30 and J is TRBJ1-2; the D is unclear. The CDR3 is 13 amino acids. V dropped 7 bases and J dropped 2 bases, with 14 bases sitting between them. From germline, CDR1 is GTSNPN and CDR2 SVGIG (reference sequence). For the CDR3, the DNA is TGTGCCTTCCTTCGGCCGGGAAACTATGGCTACACCTTC. Protein sequence: CAFLRPGNYGYTF.

This clonotype was recorded many times. The chain recombines TRBV19 with TRBJ1-5; D possibly corresponds to TRBD1 (6 bases). Germline CDR1 and CDR2: LNHDA and SQIVND (reference sequence). This CDR3 comprises 18 residues. With 1 base removed from V and 2 bases from J, the gap between germline ends came to 18 bases. CDR3 loop: CASSIASLGGGGNQPQHF. In DNA form, the CDR3 reads TGTGCCAGTAGTATAGCTTCACTAGGGGGAGGAGGCAATCAGCCCCAGCATTTT.

This clonotype was recorded many times. J is TRBJ2-7 and V is TRBV20-1, with D maybe TRBD2 (6 bases). The CDR3 is 14 amino acids. Per the germline V gene, CDR1 is DFQATT and CDR2 is SNEGSKA (reference sequence). Trimming left V 1 base short and J 2 bases short, with 12 bases between. The CDR3, as DNA: TGCAGTGCTAGAGGGAGGGACGGTCCCTACGAGCAGTACTTC. Amino acid sequence: CSARGRDGPYEQYF.

This clonotype was detected ten times or more. The chain recombines TRBV15 with TRBJ2-7; the D is unclear. CDR1 and CDR2 from the germline V gene are LNHNV and YYDKDF (reference sequence). The CDR3 totals 15 residues. Deletions cut 0 bases from V and 2 bases from J, with 11 bases between. CDR3 loop: CATSRDPWAAYEQYF. The DNA for the CDR3 is TGTGCCACCAGCAGAGATCCTTGGGCCGCCTACGAGCAGTACTTC.

This clonotype came up many times. The chain joins TRBV4-1 to TRBJ1-2; D not resolved. V was pared by 1 base and J by 7 bases, with 10 bases between. CDR1 is MGHRA and CDR2 is YSYEKL in the germline V gene. The CDR3 loop spans 13 amino acids. The CDR3 nucleotides are TGCGCCAGCAGCCAAGCTGTACCCGGTGGCTACACCTTC. It translates to CASSQAVPGGYTF.

Many counts were recorded for this clonotype. The chain is built from TRBV19 and TRBJ1-2; tentatively, D is TRBD1 (5 bases). The germline gives CDR1 LNHDA, CDR2 SQIVND (reference sequence). The V gene lost 8 bases and the J gene lost 3 bases, with 19 bases spanning the gap. The CDR3 covers 15 residues. The CDR3: CASSPGGAEDYGYTF. The CDR3 DNA is TGTGCCAGTTCCCCGGGAGGGGCAGAGGACTATGGCTACACCTTC.

The CDR3 sequence: CASGKYGGSSYEQYF. The CDR3 region has the DNA TGTGCCAGCGGTAAATACGGGGGGAGCTCCTACGAGCAGTACTTC. The chain recombines TRBV6-1 with TRBJ2-7, with 7 bases lining up with TRBD2. This CDR3 is built from 15 residues. V lost 8 bases and J lost 0; bases outside the gene matches: 10. CDR1 MNHNS and CDR2 SASEGT come from the germline V gene.

This clonotype occurred a few times. Written as DNA, the CDR3 is TGTGCCAGCAGTATACTCCAAGGCGGGCAGCCCCAGCATTTT. Its protein product is CASSILQGGQPQHF. The chain couples TRBV2 to TRBJ1-5, with D unresolved. Trimming removed 5 bases from V and 7 bases from J, with 15 bases in between. Germline CDR1 reads SNHLY; CDR2 reads FYNNEI. The CDR3 is 14 amino acids.

In this sample, this clonotype turned up a few times. J is TRBJ2-2 and V is TRBV6-1; tentatively, D is TRBD1 (6 bases). V lost 10 bases, J lost 2 bases, and 14 bases lay in between. Germline V CDR1 and CDR2: MNHNS, SASEGT. This CDR3 comprises 14 residues. Written as DNA, the CDR3 is TGTGCCACTTTGACAGGCCTTAACACCGGGGAGCTGTTTTTT. Translated: CATLTGLNTGELFF.

This clonotype showed up many times. J is TRBJ2-7 and V is TRBV20-1; TRBD1 matches 7 bases. V lost 6 bases and J lost 0; bases outside the gene matches: 8. This CDR3 is built from 14 residues. The V gene's germline CDR1 is DFQATT and CDR2 SNEGSKA (reference sequence). The DNA for the CDR3 is TGCAGTGCACCGACAGGGCCGAGCTCCTACGAGCAGTACTTC. Amino acids: CSAPTGPSSYEQYF.

This clonotype was counted ten times or more. The rearrangement joins TRBV11-1 to TRBJ1-2, with 7 nucleotides matching TRBD1. Germline CDR1 reads SGHAT; CDR2 reads FQDESV (reference sequence). The CDR3 is 13 amino acids. V trimming: 7 bases; J trimming: 4 bases; junction bases outside the gene matches: 6. CDR3 sequence (DNA): TGTGCCAGCACCCGACAGGGTAGCTATGGCTACACCTTC. As protein: CASTRQGSYGYTF.

This clonotype was seen repeatedly, ten times or more. V gene TRBV5-1 combines with J gene TRBJ1-1, with D uncertain. This CDR3 comprises 13 residues. Trimming took off 4 bases at V and 2 bases at J, with 9 bases between the two ends. CDR1 and CDR2 from the germline V gene are SGHRS and YFSETQ. The CDR3 DNA reads as TGCGCCAGCAGCACCGGGTCCAACACTGAAGCTTTCTTT. It yields the protein CASSTGSNTEAFF.